This T cell receptor beta chain was identified during a study of T cell clonotyping in hematopoietic cell transplantation. Clones were sequenced by immunoSEQ multiplex PCR, and TCRdb holds only the in-frame ones, with some missing. The repertoire holds 13,000 or so clones, with around 97% as singletons. The V gene lost 3 bases and the J gene lost 9 bases, with 15 bases spanning the gap. The germline V gene has CDR1 SGHAT and CDR2 FQNNGV. This CDR3 spans 15 amino acids. Study results and limitations: Cells were unsorted, so CD4 and CD8 contributions were not separated. Graft donor and pretransplant recipient Inverse Simpson Index values predicted broader posttransplant TCR diversity.

Samples: about 28 days before transplant, then days 30, 100 and 180 after. About this clone itself: The antigen is not known.

The input for sequencing was peripheral blood mononuclear cells, taken 30 days after allogeneic stem cell transplant. This clonotype was sampled from a female patient aged 50 to 65 who had an allogeneic stem cell transplant from an unrelated donor, so T cells may come from the graft donor. Some clones in this sample may be carry-over from other donors' samples. The chain joins TRBV11-2 to TRBJ1-6, with a tentative D call TRBD1 (6 bases). CDR3 sequence (DNA): TGTGCCAGCAGCTTGGGGCCTAGGGGGAGTTCACCCCTCCACTTT. This codes for CASSLGPRGSSPLHF.